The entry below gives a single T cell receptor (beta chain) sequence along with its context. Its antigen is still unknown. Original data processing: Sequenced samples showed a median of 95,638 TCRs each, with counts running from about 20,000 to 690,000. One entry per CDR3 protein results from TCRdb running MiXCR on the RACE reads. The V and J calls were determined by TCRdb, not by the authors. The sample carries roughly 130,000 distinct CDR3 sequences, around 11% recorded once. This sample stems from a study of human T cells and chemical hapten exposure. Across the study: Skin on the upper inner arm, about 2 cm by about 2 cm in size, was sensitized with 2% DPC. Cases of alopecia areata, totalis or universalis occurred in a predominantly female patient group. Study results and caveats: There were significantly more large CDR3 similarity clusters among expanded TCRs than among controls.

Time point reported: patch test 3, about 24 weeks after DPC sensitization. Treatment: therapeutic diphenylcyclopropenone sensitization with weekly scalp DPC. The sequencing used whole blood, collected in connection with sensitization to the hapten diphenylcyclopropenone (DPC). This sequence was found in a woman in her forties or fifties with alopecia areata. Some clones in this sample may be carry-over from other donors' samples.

CDR3 sequence reads: CSARYRLGNTEAFF. The CDR3 DNA follows: TGCAGTGCTAGATATCGCTTGGGGAACACTGAAGCTTTCTTT. The genes are TRBV20-1 and TRBJ1-1, with D unresolved. V lost 2 bases to trimming and J lost 1 base, with 11 bases between them. This CDR3 is 14 amino acids long. Germline assignment: CDR1 DFQATT and CDR2 SNEGSKA (reference sequence).